This T cell receptor beta chain was captured by sequencing in a study of shared clonotypes between healthy human individuals. Libraries were prepared by immunoSEQ multiplex PCR; TCRdb keeps only in-frame clonotypes and omits some of them. The sample includes 2 million to 2.5 million clones, 85% to 95% of them seen just once. The CDR3 extends over 16 amino acids. Losses at the gene ends were 1 base for V and 7 bases for J; bases not matched to a gene: 12. The V gene's germline CDR1 is SGDLS and CDR2 YYNGEE. The rearrangement links TRBV9 to TRBJ2-5; 8 nucleotides align to TRBD2. The TCR comes from a man between 18 and 29 years old in good health. Some clones in this sample may be carry-over from other donors' samples. Material for sequencing was naive CD4+ T cells from PBMCs. Indicated subset: CD45RA+ positively selected. The CDR3 DNA is TGTGCCAGCAGCGTACTCCCTAGCGGGCTCGTCGTGACCCAGTACTTC. Amino acids: CASSVLPSGLVVTQYF.